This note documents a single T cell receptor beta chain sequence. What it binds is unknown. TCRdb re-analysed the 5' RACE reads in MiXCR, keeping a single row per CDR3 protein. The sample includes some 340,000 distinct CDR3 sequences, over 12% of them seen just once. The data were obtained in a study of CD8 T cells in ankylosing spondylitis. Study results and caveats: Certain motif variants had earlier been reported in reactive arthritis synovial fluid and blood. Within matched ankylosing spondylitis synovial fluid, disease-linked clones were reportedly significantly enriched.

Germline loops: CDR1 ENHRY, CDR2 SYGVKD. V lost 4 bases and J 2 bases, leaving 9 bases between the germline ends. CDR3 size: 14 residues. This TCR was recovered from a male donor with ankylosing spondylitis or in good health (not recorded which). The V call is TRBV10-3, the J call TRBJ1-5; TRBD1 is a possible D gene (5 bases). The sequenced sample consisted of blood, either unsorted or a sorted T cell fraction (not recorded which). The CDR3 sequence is CAISVQGGNQPQHF. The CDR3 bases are TGTGCCATCAGTGTCCAGGGCGGCAATCAGCCCCAGCATTTT.